Shown below are 19 T cell receptor beta chains from a single sample sequenced in a study of control samples from healthy donors and cancer patients (dated by TCRdb to 2019 to 2021). Library preparation was by the immunoSEQ multiplex PCR assay. TCRdb's version of the immuneACCESS table is confined to in-frame rearrangements and falls short of the full clone set. An unresolved V gene accounts for under half of the shortfall where checked; the remainder is of unknown origin. The sample includes about 70,000 clones, with 84% observed a single time. Clones ranked in the top ten supply about 3.1% of the sample. Sequencing was performed on PBMCs. These TCRs come from a woman aged 50 to 60 with lung cancer.

The chain has TRBV7-2 and TRBJ1-2, with 10 bases aligning to TRBD1. V lost 3 bases and J lost 8; bases outside the gene matches: 9. CDR1 is SGHTA, CDR2 FQGNSA, per germline. The CDR3 loop spans 15 amino acids. DNA of the CDR3: TGTGCCAGCAGCTTCCCGACAGGGGGCGCGTGGGGCTACACCTTC. This translates into CASSFPTGGAWGYTF.

V and J are TRBV7-2 and TRBJ2-6; D gene uncertain. This CDR3 has 17 amino acids. The germline gives CDR1 SGHTA, CDR2 FQGNSA. Between the trimmed V and J ends, which lost 5 bases and 1 base, there was a span of 15 bases. The CDR3 nucleotides read TGTGCCAGCAGCGCGGACCTGGTCGGATCTGGGGCCAACGTCCTGACTTTC. Translating it yields CASSADLVGSGANVLTF.

The CDR3, as DNA: TGTGCCAGCAGCCCCTCCGGGACAGGGAAGGTGAGGAACACTGAAGCTTTCTTT. Its protein is CASSPSGTGKVRNTEAFF. The chain combines TRBV5-6 with TRBJ1-1, with 9 bases lining up with TRBD1. The CDR3 is 18 residues long. V was pared by 4 bases and J by 1 base, with 14 bases of the junction left unmatched. Germline V gene lookup returns CDR1 SGHDT and CDR2 YYEEEE. The whole variable domain, remainder taken from reference TRBV5-6 and TRBJ1-1, is DAGVTQSPTHLIKTRGQQVTLRCSPKSGHDTVSWYQQALGQGPQFIFQYYEEEERQRGNFPDRFSGHQFPNYSSELNVNALLLGDSALYLCASSPSGTGKVRNTEAFFGQGTRLTVV.

The chain is built from TRBV6-6 and TRBJ2-5, with 7 bases aligning to TRBD1. Germline V gene lookup returns CDR1 MNHNY and CDR2 SVGAGI (reference sequence). V shed 6 bases, J shed 2 bases, and the junction held 12 bases outside the gene matches. The CDR3 is 16 amino acids. As DNA, the CDR3 is TGTGCCAGCAGCCCCGTGACAGGGTCGAGTCAAGAGACCCAGTACTTC. The encoded protein is CASSPVTGSSQETQYF.

This sequence joins TRBV20-1 and TRBJ1-2, with D tentatively TRBD1 (6 bases). V gave up 5 bases and J gave up 3 bases, with 13 bases separating them. Per germline, CDR1 DFQATT and CDR2 SNEGSKA (reference sequence). The CDR3 consists of 13 residues. CDR3 region: CSAGEGGDYGYTF. For the CDR3, the DNA is TGCAGTGCTGGTGAGGGGGGCGACTATGGCTACACCTTC.

The chain combines TRBV12-3 or TRBV12-4 with TRBJ1-1; weak D call: TRBD1 (6 bases). The CDR3 is made up of 13 amino acids. Trimming took off 5 bases at V and 1 base at J, with 8 bases between the two ends. This chain's CDR3 is CASSGGQNTEAFF. In DNA form, the CDR3 reads TGTGCCAGCAGTGGGGGACAGAACACTGAAGCTTTCTTT.

The chain joins TRBV7-2 to TRBJ1-4; 8 bases agree with TRBD1. The J segment lost 8 bases and the V segment lost 5 bases, leaving 10 bases of the junction unmatched. The CDR3 runs to 15 residues. The germline gives CDR1 SGHTA, CDR2 FQGNSA. The CDR3 loop reads CASSAPGQEGEKLFF. In DNA form, the CDR3 reads TGTGCCAGCAGCGCACCGGGACAGGAGGGCGAAAAACTGTTTTTT.

V gene TRBV11-2 combines with J gene TRBJ2-5, with 12 nucleotides matching TRBD2. With 2 bases clipped from V and 4 bases from J, the junction kept 8 bases outside the gene matches. This CDR3 spans 17 amino acids. Germline-derived CDR1 and CDR2 are SGHAT and FQNNGV. The CDR3, as DNA: TGTGCCAGCAGCTTATGGCCTAGCGGGGGGGCCACAGAGACCCAGTACTTC. Amino acid sequence: CASSLWPSGGATETQYF.

The chain has TRBV5-1 and TRBJ2-5; 8 nucleotides match TRBD2. This CDR3 has 14 residues. CDR1 and CDR2 (germline): SGHRS, YFSETQ. V shed 3 bases, J shed 4 bases, and the junction held 5 bases outside the gene matches. Written as DNA, the CDR3 is TGCGCCAGCAGCTCCGGACTAGCCCCAGAGACCCAGTACTTC. It specifies CASSSGLAPETQYF.

CDR3 sequence (DNA): TGTGCCAGTAGTATAATCGGACAGAGGAACACTGAAGCTTTCTTT. This sequence encodes CASSIIGQRNTEAFF. The chain employs TRBV19 and TRBJ1-1; D is possibly TRBD1 (6 bases). V lost 2 bases and J lost 1, with 11 bases in between. The CDR3 spans 15 residues. Germline CDR1 LNHDA, CDR2 SQIVND (reference sequence).

This clone has more than one count but fewer than ten. The genes are TRBV10-3 and TRBJ1-1; D not resolved. The CDR3 has 12 residues. Trimming left V 5 bases short and J 4 bases short, with 8 bases between. The V gene's germline CDR1 is ENHRY and CDR2 SYGVKD. CDR3 bases: TGTGCCATCAGTAGTGCTATCACTGAAGCTTTCTTT. This codes for CAISSAITEAFF.

This rearrangement joins TRBV12-3 or TRBV12-4 to TRBJ1-4; no reliable D call. The CDR3 loop spans 13 amino acids. The V end was cut by 6 bases, the J end by 1 base, with 6 bases between. CDR3 residues: CASSPVTNEKLFF. CDR3 bases: TGTGCCAGCAGCCCGGTAACTAATGAAAAACTGTTTTTT.

There are a few counts of this clone. Here the CDR3 reads CASSVAQDPYNEQFF. The CDR3 DNA reads TGTGCCAGCAGCGTAGCCCAGGACCCCTACAATGAGCAGTTCTTC. V gene TRBV9 combines with J gene TRBJ2-1; D is unclear. CDR1 is SGDLS, CDR2 YYNGEE, per germline. V lost 0 bases and J lost 2, with 9 bases in between. The CDR3 has 15 amino acids.

This rearrangement joins TRBV12-3 or TRBV12-4 to TRBJ2-3, with D unclear. This CDR3 has 13 residues. The V gene lost 4 bases and the J gene lost 5 bases, with 10 bases spanning the gap. The CDR3 DNA reads TGTGCCAGCAGTTGGAGCGATCGAGATACGCAGTATTTT. This translates into CASSWSDRDTQYF.

V is TRBV6-5 and J is TRBJ1-2; D call uncertain. Germline V gene sequence: CDR1 MNHEY, CDR2 SVGAGI. The CDR3 covers 11 residues. V was pared by 4 bases and J by 8 bases, with 8 bases between. The DNA for the CDR3 is TGTGCCAGCAGTTTACTCACGGGCTACACCTTC. Translating it yields CASSLLTGYTF.

The rearrangement joins TRBV13 to TRBJ1-2, with 9 bases lining up with TRBD1. This CDR3 region has 12 residues. CDR1 is PRHDT and CDR2 is FYEKMQ in the germline V gene (reference sequence). J lost 2 bases, V lost 10 bases, and 2 bases had no gene match. As DNA, the CDR3 is TGTGCCACCGGACAGGGGAACTATGGCTACACCTTC. It is translated as CATGQGNYGYTF.

For this clone: Compared with germline, one end of the junction differs, possibly owing to a read error. The chain employs TRBV29-1 and TRBJ2-3, with TRBD1 identical over 8 bases. This CDR3 is built from 16 residues. The germline V gene encodes CDR1 SQVTM and CDR2 ANQGSEA. The CDR3 DNA reads as TGCAGAGTTGGCGACAGGGGTGGTTCTAGCACAGATACGCAGTATTTT. It yields the protein CRVGDRGGSSTDTQYF.

The rearrangement links TRBV5-4 to TRBJ2-2, with D unclear. V lost 0 bases and J lost 3, with 3 bases in between. CDR3 length: 13 amino acids. CDR1 and CDR2 from the germline V gene are SGHNT and YYREEE (reference sequence). The CDR3 DNA is TGTGCCAGCAGCTTGGCTGACACCGGGGAGCTGTTTTTT. It yields the protein CASSLADTGELFF.

The chain carries TRBV19 and TRBJ1-1, with D uncertain. The CDR3 contains 14 residues. The V end was cut by 1 base, the J end by 5 bases, with 11 bases between. CDR1 is LNHDA, CDR2 SQIVND, per germline (reference sequence). The CDR3 nucleotides read TGTGCCAGTAGTATAGCAGCGGGGTCAACTGAAGCTTTCTTT. As protein: CASSIAAGSTEAFF.